This T cell receptor (beta chain) was observed in a study of blood T cell repertoires in COVID-19. Study background: COVID-19 samples from acute and convalescent phases originated in the United States, Italy and Spain. T cells, B-cell-depleted T cells, or PBMCs supplied cDNA or gDNA.

Trimming cost V 4 bases and J 1 base; bases outside gene matches: 7. Germline V gene sequence: CDR1 SGHRS, CDR2 YFSETQ. The CDR3 is made up of 15 amino acids. The assay was immunoSEQ multiplex PCR, and TCRdb's table has in-frame clones only and misses some. The data show 250,000 to 350,000 clones, 65% to 85% seen once. Sequenced sample: peripheral blood. The source is a human donor with COVID-19, enrolled during active disease. The donor label of this sample is uncertain. The chain couples TRBV5-1 to TRBJ2-5; 7 nucleotides match TRBD1. The CDR3 nucleotides are TGCGCCAGCAGCGCCAGACAGGGAAGCCAAGAGACCCAGTACTTC. Translating gives CASSARQGSQETQYF.